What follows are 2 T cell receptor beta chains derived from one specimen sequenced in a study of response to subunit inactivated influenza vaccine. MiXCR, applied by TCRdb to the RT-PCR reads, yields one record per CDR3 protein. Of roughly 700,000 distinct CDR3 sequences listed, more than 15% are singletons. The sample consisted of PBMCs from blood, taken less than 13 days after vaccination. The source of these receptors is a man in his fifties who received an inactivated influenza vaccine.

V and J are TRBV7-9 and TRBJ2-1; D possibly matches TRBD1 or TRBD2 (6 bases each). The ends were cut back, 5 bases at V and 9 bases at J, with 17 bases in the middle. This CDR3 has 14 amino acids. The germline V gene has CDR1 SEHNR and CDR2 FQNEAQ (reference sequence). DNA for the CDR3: TGTGCCAGCAGCCCGGGGGCCGGGCGCAGTGAGCAGTTCTTC. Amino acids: CASSPGAGRSEQFF.

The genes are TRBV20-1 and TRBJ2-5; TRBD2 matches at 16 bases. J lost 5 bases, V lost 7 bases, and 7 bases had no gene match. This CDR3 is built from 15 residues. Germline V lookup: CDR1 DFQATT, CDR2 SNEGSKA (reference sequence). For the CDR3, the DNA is TGCAGTGACTCCGGGACTAGCGGGAGGGCGGAGACCCAGTACTTC. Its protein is CSDSGTSGRAETQYF.